This entry describes one T cell receptor (beta chain). Its antigen is still unknown. The CDR3 runs 14 residues. CDR1 MNHEY and CDR2 SMNVEV come from the germline V gene (reference sequence). V gave up 5 bases and J gave up 10 bases; unmatched junction bases: 8. The data stem from a study of blood T cells in healthy people across ages. Study findings and constraints: Not knowing donor CMV status may have confounded expanded clonotype changes. Leaving the PBMCs unsorted stopped any conclusive comparison of naive versus antigen-experienced cells. Aged donors had fewer naive CD4+ cells and lower diversity than long-lived donors.

Primed by a sample-barcoded 5' primer and a J-beta primer mix, a second PCR proceeded for roughly 6 to 12 cycles. With 12 random nucleotides, a template-switch adaptor tagged each individual cDNA molecule. Using its own MiXCR run on the 5' RACE reads, TCRdb lists one record per CDR3 protein. The sample holds about 830,000 distinct CDR3 sequences, less than 80% seen once. This TCR came from a man aged 25 to 40 in good health. The chain has TRBV27 and TRBJ2-3, with 11 bases aligning to TRBD2. Sequencing was carried out using blood. CDR3 loop: CASSPGTSGLAQYF. Written as DNA, the CDR3 is TGTGCCAGCAGTCCCGGGACTAGCGGTCTGGCGCAGTATTTT.